A selection of T cell receptor beta chains follows, all from one sample in a study of cytomegalovirus exposure and HLA in healthy donors. The table came from immunoSEQ multiplex PCR; TCRdb's copy has only in-frame clones and leaves some out. The repertoire includes approximately 150,000 clones, 68% of them detected once, and around 2.8% sits in the top ten. Sequencing used PBMCs. These receptors originate from a middle-aged woman in good health and CMV-seropositive. Both conserved end residues are part of each CDR3. D genes are given only for firm matches. Where a row states a size, it is once, few, many or the class of an expanded clone; other rows omit it.

J	D	size	V	CDR3	DNA
TRBJ1-5	-	few	TRBV7-9	CASSLAWAGGNQPQHF	TGTGCCAGCAGCTTAGCTTGGGCAGGGGGCAATCAGCCCCAGCATTTT
TRBJ2-3	-	-	TRBV5-4	CASRLPTSTDTQYF	TGTGCCAGCCGGCTGCCGACTAGCACAGATACGCAGTATTTT
TRBJ2-4	TRBD1	-	TRBV2	CASSGDRVGAKNIQYF	TGTGCCAGCAGCGGGGACAGGGTAGGAGCCAAAAACATTCAGTACTTC
TRBJ2-3	TRBD2	-	TRBV10-3	CAISGGGLTSTDTQYF	TGTGCCATCAGTGGGGGGGGTTTGACTAGCACAGATACGCAGTATTTT
TRBJ1-5	-	-	TRBV15	CATSGRGRNQPQNF	TGTGCCACCAGCGGCCGGGGAAGAAATCAGCCCCAGAATTTT
TRBJ1-1	TRBD1	-	TRBV19	CAGNLDRGRADTEAFF	TGTGCCGGTAACCTGGACAGGGGGCGCGCGGACACTGAAGCTTTCTTT
TRBJ2-3	TRBD1	-	TRBV13	CASSLNPPTGGDTQYF	TGTGCCAGCAGCCTAAACCCCCCGACAGGGGGAGATACGCAGTATTTT
TRBJ2-3	-	-	TRBV4-1	CASSQRDFSTDTQYF	TGCGCCAGCAGCCAAAGGGACTTTAGCACAGATACGCAGTATTTT
TRBJ1-2	TRBD1	-	TRBV5-1	CASSLAGQGGGYTF	TGCGCCAGCAGCTTGGCCGGACAGGGGGGAGGCTACACCTTC
TRBJ1-1	-	-	TRBV7-2	CASSLVPENTEAFF	TGTGCCAGCAGCTTAGTTCCAGAGAACACTGAAGCTTTCTTT
TRBJ1-2	-	-	TRBV5-8	CASSLIGNGYTF	TGTGCCAGCAGCTTGATCGGGAATGGCTACACCTTC
TRBJ2-7	TRBD2	-	TRBV20-1	CSGDGGNEQYF	TGCAGCGGGGACGGGGGGAACGAGCAGTACTTC
TRBJ2-3	TRBD1	few	TRBV11-2	CASLRDRGTDTQYF	TGTGCCAGCTTGAGGGACAGGGGCACAGATACGCAGTATTTT
TRBJ2-7	-	-	TRBV28	CASSITLNHEQYF	TGTGCCAGCAGCATAACACTAAACCACGAGCAGTACTTC
TRBJ2-7	-	-	TRBV7-9	CSSSLARDPYEQYF	TGTTCCAGCAGCTTAGCCAGGGATCCTTACGAGCAGTACTTC
TRBJ1-2	TRBD1	-	TRBV27	CASGTVWGYPF	TGTGCCAGCGGGACAGTCTGGGGCTACCCCTTC
TRBJ2-7	-	-	TRBV28	CASRPGGPYEQYF	TGTGCCAGCAGGCCCGGGGGACCCTACGAGCAGTACTTC
TRBJ2-2	-	-	TRBV9	CASSVDPTPYSTGELFF	TGTGCCAGCAGCGTAGACCCCACACCATATTCCACCGGGGAGCTGTTTTTT
TRBJ2-2	-	once	TRBV11-3	CASSLDYTGELFF	TGTGCCAGCAGCTTAGACTACACCGGGGAGCTGTTTTTT
TRBJ1-4	-	-	TRBV7-9	CASNLVGHPNEKLFF	TGTGCCAGCAACTTAGTCGGACACCCAAATGAAAAACTGTTTTTT
TRBJ2-2	TRBD1	-	TRBV29-1	CSVRDRGTGELFF	TGCAGCGTTCGGGACAGGGGTACCGGGGAGCTGTTTTTT
TRBJ1-1	TRBD1	-	TRBV7-2	CASSLDRDRVAEAFF	TGTGCCAGCAGCTTAGACCGGGACAGGGTCGCTGAAGCTTTCTTT
TRBJ2-1	-	-	TRBV21-1	CASSRAGKNEQFF	TGTGCCAGCAGCAGGGCAGGCAAAAATGAGCAGTTCTTC
TRBJ1-4	-	-	TRBV5-4	CASSFSGGDEKLFF	TGTGCCAGCAGCTTTTCAGGAGGTGACGAAAAACTGTTTTTT
TRBJ2-7	TRBD2	-	TRBV28	CASSTPGSGRVGEQYF	TGTGCCAGCAGCACTCCCGGGAGCGGGAGGGTGGGCGAGCAGTACTTC
TRBJ2-7	-	few	TRBV5-5	CASTVTYSSYEQYF	TGTGCCAGCACCGTTACCTACTCTTCCTACGAGCAGTACTTC